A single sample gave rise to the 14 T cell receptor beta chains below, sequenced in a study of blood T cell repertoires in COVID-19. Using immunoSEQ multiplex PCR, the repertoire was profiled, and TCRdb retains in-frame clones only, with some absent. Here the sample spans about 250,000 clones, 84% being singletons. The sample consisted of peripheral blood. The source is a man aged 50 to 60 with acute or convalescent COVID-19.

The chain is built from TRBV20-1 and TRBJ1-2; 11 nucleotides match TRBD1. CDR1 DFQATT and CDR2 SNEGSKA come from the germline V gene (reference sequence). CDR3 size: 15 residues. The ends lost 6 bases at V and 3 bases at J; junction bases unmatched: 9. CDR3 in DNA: TGCAGTGCAAGTACCCCGGGACAGGGGGACTATGGCTACACCTTC. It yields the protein CSASTPGQGDYGYTF.

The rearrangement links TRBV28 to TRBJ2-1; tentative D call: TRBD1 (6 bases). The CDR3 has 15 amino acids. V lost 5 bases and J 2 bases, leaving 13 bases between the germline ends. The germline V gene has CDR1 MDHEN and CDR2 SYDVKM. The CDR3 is CASSPRDTTYNEQFF. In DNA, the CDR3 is TGTGCCAGCAGTCCCCGGGACACTACCTACAATGAGCAGTTCTTC. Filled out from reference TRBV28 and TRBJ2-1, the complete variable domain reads DVKVTQSSRYLVKRTGEKVFLECVQDMDHENMFWYRQDPGLGLRLIYFSYDVKMKEKGDIPEGYSVSREKKERFSLILESASTNQTSMYLCASSPRDTTYNEQFFGPGTRLTVL.

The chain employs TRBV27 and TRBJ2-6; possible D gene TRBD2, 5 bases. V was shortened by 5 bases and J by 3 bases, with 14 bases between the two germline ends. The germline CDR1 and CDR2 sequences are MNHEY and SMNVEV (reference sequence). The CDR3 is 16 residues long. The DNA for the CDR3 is TGTGCCAGCAGTCAAGAACGGAGGAGTGGGGCCAACGTCCTGACTTTC. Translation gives CASSQERRSGANVLTF.

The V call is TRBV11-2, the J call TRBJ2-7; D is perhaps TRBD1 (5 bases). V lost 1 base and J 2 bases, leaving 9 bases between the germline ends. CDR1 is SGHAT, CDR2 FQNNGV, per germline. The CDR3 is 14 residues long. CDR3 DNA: TGTGCCAGCAGCTTAGGACAGAGTACCTACGAGCAGTACTTC. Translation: CASSLGQSTYEQYF.

CDR3 DNA: TGTGCCAGCAGCTCAGGAATTGGACAGGGCGCCACTGAAGCTTTCTTT. Translation: CASSSGIGQGATEAFF. The chain links TRBV11-3 to TRBJ1-1; 8 positions agree with TRBD1. From germline, CDR1 is SGHNT and CDR2 YENEEA. Unmatched junction bases numbered 11, after V lost 4 bases and J lost 4 bases. The CDR3 extends over 16 amino acids.

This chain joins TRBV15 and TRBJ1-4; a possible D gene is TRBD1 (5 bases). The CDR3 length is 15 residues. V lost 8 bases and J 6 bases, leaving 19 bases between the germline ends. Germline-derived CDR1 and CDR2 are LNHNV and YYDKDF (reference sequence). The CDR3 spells CATSYPYLGDEKLFF. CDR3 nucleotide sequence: TGTGCCACCTCTTACCCGTATTTAGGGGATGAAAAACTGTTTTTT.

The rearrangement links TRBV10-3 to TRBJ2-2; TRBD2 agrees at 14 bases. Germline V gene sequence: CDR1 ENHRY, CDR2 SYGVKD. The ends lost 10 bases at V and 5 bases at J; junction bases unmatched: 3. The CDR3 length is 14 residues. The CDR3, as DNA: TGTGCCACTGGGACTAGCGGGAGTACCGGGGAGCTGTTTTTT. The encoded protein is CATGTSGSTGELFF.

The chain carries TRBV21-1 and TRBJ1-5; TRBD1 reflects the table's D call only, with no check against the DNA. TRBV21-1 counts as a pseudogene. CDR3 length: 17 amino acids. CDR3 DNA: TGTGCCAGCAGCAACGGTGCGACATCGGTTGGCAATCAGCCCCAGCATTTT. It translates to CASSNGATSVGNQPQHF.

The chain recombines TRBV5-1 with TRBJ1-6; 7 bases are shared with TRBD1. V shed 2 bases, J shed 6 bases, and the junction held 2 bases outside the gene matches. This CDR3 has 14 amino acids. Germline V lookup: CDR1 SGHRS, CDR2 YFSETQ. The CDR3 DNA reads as TGCGCCAGCAGCTTAACAGGGGTTAATTCACCCCTCCACTTT. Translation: CASSLTGVNSPLHF.

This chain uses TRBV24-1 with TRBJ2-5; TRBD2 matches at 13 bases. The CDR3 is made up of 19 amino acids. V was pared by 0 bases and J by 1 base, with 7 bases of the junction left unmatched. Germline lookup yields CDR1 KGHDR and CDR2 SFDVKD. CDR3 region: CATSDLSGTSGTTQETQYF. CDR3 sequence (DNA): TGTGCCACCAGTGATTTGAGTGGGACTAGCGGGACTACCCAAGAGACCCAGTACTTC.

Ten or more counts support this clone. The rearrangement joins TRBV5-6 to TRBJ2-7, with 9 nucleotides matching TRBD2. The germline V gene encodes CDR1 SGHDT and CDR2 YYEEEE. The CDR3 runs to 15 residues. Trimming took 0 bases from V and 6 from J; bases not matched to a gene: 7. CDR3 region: CASSLGLGLASEQYF. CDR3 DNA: TGTGCCAGCAGCTTGGGACTGGGACTAGCCTCCGAGCAGTACTTC.

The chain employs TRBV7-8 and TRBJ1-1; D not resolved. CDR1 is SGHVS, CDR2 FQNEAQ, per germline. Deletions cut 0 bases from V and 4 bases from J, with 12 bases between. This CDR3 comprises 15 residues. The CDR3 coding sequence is TGTGCCAGCAGCTTAGCGGGAGGGCGGGGCACTGAAGCTTTCTTT. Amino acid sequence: CASSLAGGRGTEAFF. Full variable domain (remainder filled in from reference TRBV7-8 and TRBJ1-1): GAGVSQSPRYKVAKRGQDVALRCDPISGHVSLFWYQQALGQGPEFLTYFQNEAQLDKSGLPSDRFFAERPEGSVSTLKIQRTQQEDSAVYLCASSLAGGRGTEAFFGQGTRLTVV.

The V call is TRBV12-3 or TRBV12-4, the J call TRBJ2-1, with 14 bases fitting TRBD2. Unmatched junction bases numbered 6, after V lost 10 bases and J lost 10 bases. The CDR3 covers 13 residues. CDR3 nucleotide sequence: TGTGCCACCGGGACTAGCGGGAGAGAGGAGCAGTTCTTC. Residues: CATGTSGREEQFF.

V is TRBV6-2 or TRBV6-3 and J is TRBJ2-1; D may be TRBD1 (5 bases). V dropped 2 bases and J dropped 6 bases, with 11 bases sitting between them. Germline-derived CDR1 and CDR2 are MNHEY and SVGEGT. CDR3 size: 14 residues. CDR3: CASSYLGRGNEQFF. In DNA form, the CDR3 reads TGTGCCAGCAGTTACCTCGGTAGGGGCAATGAGCAGTTCTTC.